The 2 T cell receptor beta chains reported below all come from one sample, sequenced in a study of shared clonotypes between healthy human individuals. The protocol was immunoSEQ multiplex PCR, while the TCRdb copy is restricted to in-frame clones and leaves out a portion. The sample shows 2 million to 3 million clones, 93% of them seen only once. Input material: naive CD4+ T cells from PBMCs. Stated subset: CD45RA+ positively selected. The receptors derive from a man younger than 35 in good health. Some clones in this sample may be carry-over from other donors' samples.

This chain uses TRBV6-6 with TRBJ1-4; the D is unclear. Trimming stripped 5 bases from V and 6 bases from J, with 16 bases between. CDR3 length: 15 residues. CDR1 and CDR2 from the germline V gene are MNHNY and SVGAGI (reference sequence). Here the CDR3 DNA reads TGTGCCAGCAGTCTTGACTCAAGATGGGATGAAAAACTGTTTTTT. Its translation is CASSLDSRWDEKLFF.

With regard to this clone: Other DNA sequences in the sample encode the same CDR3. This sequence joins TRBV5-1 and TRBJ1-4; D call uncertain. Germline CDR1 SGHRS, CDR2 YFSETQ. The CDR3 has 13 amino acids. V lost 0 bases and J 5 bases, leaving 5 bases between the germline ends. CDR3 nucleotides: TGCGCCAGCAGCTTGGGCAGAAATGAAAAACTGTTTTTT. Protein: CASSLGRNEKLFF.